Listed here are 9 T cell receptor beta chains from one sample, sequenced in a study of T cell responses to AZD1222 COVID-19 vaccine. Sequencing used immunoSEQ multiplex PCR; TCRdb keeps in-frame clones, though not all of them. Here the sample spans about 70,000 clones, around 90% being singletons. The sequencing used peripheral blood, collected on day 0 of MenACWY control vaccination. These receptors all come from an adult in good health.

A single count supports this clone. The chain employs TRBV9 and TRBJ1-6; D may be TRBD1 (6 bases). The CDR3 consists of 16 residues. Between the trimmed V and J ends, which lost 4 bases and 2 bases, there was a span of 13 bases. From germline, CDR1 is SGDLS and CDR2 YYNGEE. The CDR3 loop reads CASSLGQIPYNSPLHF. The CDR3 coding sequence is TGTGCCAGCAGCCTAGGACAGATTCCCTATAATTCACCCCTCCACTTT.

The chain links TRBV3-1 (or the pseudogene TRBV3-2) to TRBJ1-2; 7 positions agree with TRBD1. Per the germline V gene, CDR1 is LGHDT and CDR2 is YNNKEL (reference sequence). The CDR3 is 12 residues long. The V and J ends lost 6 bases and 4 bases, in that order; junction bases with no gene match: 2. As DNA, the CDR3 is TGTGCCAGCAGAGGGACAGTCTATGGCTACACCTTC. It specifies CASRGTVYGYTF.

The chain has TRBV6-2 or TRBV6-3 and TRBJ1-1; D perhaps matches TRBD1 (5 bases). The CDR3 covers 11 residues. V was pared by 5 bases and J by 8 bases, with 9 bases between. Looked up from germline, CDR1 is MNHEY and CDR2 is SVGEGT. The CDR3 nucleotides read TGTGCCAGCAGTAACGGGGGGGAAGCTTTCTTT. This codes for CASSNGGEAFF.

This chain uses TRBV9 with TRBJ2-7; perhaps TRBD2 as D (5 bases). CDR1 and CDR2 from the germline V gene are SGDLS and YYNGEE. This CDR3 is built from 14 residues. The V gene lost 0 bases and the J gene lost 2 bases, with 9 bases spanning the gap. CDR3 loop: CASSVVTGTYEQYF. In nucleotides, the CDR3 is TGTGCCAGCAGCGTAGTTACGGGAACCTACGAGCAGTACTTC.

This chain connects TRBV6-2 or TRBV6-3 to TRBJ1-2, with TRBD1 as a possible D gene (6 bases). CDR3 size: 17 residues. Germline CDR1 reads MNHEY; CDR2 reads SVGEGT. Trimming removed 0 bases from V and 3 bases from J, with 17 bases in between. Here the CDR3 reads CASSYSPAGERYYGYTF. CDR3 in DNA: TGTGCCAGCAGTTACTCCCCCGCAGGGGAAAGGTACTATGGCTACACCTTC.

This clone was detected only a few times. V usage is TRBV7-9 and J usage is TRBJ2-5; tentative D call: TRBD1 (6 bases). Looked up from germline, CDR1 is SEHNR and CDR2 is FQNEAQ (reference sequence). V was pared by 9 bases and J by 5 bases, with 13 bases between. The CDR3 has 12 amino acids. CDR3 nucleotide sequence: TGTGCCAGTATGGGGGCGAGGGAGACCCAGTACTTC. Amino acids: CASMGARETQYF.

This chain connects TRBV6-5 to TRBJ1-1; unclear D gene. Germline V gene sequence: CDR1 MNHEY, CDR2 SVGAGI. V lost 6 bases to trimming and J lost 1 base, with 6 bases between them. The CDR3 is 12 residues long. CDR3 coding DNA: TGTGCCAGCAGGTACACGAACACTGAAGCTTTCTTT. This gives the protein CASRYTNTEAFF.

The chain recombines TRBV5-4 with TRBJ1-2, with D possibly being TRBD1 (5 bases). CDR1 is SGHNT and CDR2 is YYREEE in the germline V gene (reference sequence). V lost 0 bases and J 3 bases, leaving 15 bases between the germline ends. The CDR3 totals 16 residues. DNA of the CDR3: TGTGCCAGCAGCTTGGCCATGGGGGGATCGGACTATGGCTACACCTTC. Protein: CASSLAMGGSDYGYTF.

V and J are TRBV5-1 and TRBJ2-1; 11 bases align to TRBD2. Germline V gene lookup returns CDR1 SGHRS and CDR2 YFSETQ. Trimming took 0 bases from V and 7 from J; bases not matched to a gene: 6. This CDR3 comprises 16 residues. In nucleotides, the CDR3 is TGCGCCAGCAGCTTGGCACCGGGACTAGCGGCGAATGAGCAGTTCTTC. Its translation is CASSLAPGLAANEQFF.